This T cell receptor beta chain was found in a study of T cell responses to AZD1222 COVID-19 vaccine. Clones were read by immunoSEQ multiplex PCR, and TCRdb kept only the in-frame ones, dropping some. The profile shows about 140,000 clones, over 75% of them singletons. V lost 4 bases to trimming and J lost 0 bases, with 11 bases between them. The germline V gene encodes CDR1 SQVTM and CDR2 ANQGSEA. This CDR3 is built from 14 residues. Comments on this clone: As yet, its antigen is unknown.

Study-wide results and caveats: Among spike-specific TCRs, nearly half reportedly target unmutated variant regions. Spike-specific TCR breadth and depth grew following two AZD1222 doses. Clonal diversity was possibly underestimated; the donors were predominantly white British and more often female.

The source of this sequence is an adult who received the MenACWY meningococcal vaccine as a control. This sequence joins TRBV29-1 and TRBJ2-3, with D perhaps TRBD1 (5 bases). The starting material was peripheral blood, obtained 28 days after the second dose of the MenACWY control vaccine. The CDR3 region has the DNA TGCAGCGTTGGAAGGGGAACTAGCACAGATACGCAGTATTTT. It encodes CSVGRGTSTDTQYF.